This T cell receptor beta chain was recorded in a study of spatial heterogeneity in lung cancer. Germline CDR1 is MDHEN and CDR2 is SYDVKM. With 6 bases clipped from V and 5 bases from J, the junction kept 16 bases outside the gene matches. This CDR3 is 16 amino acids long. This clonotype has at least ten counts. The antigen is unknown. The time point: sample taken at primary tumor resection. General study findings and limits: Tumors with more nonsynonymous mutations had more expanded intratumoral alpha and beta TCRs.

From the 5' RACE reads, TCRdb called clonotypes with MiXCR, one entry per CDR3 protein. This sample has 6,500 to 7,500 distinct CDR3 sequences, with less than 8.5% found just once. The chain joins TRBV28 to TRBJ2-7; 7 nucleotides match TRBD2. Sequences were derived from lung tumor tissue, sampled at surgery. The receptor comes from a male donor with early-stage non-small cell lung cancer. CDR3 sequence: CASSPRGGGPHHEQYF. CDR3 sequence (DNA): TGTGCCAGCAGCCCTCGGGGCGGGGGTCCCCACCACGAGCAGTACTTC.